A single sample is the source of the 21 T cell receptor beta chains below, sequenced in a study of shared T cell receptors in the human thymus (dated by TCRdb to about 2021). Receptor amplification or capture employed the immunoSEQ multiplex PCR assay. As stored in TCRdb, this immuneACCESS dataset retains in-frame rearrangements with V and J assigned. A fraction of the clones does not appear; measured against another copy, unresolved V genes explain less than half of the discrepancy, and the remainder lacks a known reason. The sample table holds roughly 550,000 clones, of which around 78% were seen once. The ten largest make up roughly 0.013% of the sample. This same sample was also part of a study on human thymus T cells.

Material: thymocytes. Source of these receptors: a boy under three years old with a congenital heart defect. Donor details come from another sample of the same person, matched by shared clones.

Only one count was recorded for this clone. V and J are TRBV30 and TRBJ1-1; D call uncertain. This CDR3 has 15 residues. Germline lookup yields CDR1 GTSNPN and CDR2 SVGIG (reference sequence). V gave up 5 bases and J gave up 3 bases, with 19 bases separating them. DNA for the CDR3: TGTGCCTGGGTGCCGAGTACTAGGGCGGACACTGAAGCTTTCTTT. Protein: CAWVPSTRADTEAFF.

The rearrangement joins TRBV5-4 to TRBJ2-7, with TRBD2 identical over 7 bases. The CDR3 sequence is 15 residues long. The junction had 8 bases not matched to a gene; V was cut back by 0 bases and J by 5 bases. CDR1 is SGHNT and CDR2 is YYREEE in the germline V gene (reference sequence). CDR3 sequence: CASSLGRRERDEQYF. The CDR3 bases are TGTGCCAGCAGCTTGGGTCGGCGGGAGAGGGACGAGCAGTACTTC.

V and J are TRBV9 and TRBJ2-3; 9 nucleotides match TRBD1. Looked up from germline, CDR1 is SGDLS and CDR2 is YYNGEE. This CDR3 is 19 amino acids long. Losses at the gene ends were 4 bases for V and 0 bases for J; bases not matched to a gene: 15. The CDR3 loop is CASSPQGQGGDSSTDTQYF. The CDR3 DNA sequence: TGTGCCAGCAGCCCCCAGGGACAGGGAGGGGACTCTAGCACAGATACGCAGTATTTT.

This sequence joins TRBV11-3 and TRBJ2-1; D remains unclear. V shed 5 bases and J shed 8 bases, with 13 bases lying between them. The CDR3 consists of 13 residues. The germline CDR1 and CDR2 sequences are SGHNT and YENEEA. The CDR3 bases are TGTGCCAGCAGCAACGTTTTAGGAGATGAGCAGTTCTTC. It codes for CASSNVLGDEQFF.

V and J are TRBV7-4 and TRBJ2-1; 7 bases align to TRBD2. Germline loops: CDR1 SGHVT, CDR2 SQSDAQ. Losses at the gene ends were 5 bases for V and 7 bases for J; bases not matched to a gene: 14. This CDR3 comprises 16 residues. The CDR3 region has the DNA TGTGCCAGCAGCCCCCCGGGCCCTCCGGGGGGAAATGAGCAGTTCTTC. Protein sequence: CASSPPGPPGGNEQFF.

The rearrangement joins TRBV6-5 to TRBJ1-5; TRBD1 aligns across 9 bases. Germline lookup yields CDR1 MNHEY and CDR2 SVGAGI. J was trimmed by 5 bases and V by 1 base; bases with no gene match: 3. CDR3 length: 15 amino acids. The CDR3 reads CASSYLGQGDQPQHF. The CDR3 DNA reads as TGTGCCAGCAGTTACTTGGGACAGGGCGATCAGCCCCAGCATTTT.

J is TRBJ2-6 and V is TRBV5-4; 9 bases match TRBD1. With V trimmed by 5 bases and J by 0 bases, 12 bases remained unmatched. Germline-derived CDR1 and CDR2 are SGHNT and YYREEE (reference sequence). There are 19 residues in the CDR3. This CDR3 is CASSYPPGQGSSGANVLTF. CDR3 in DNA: TGTGCCAGCAGTTATCCACCGGGACAGGGTTCCTCTGGGGCCAACGTCCTGACTTTC.

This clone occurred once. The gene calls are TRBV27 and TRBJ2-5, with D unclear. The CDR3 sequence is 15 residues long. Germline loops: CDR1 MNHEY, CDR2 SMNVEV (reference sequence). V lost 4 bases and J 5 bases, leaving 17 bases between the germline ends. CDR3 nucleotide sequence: TGTGCCAGCAGTTCGAGCCGTTGTAAATCGGAGACCCAGTACTTC. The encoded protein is CASSSSRCKSETQYF.

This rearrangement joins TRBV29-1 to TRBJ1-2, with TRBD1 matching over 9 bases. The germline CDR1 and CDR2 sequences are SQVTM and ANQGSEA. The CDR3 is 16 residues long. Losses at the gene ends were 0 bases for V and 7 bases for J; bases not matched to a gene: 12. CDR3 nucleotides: TGCAGCGTTGAAGACGGGTGGACAGGGGAGATCGGTGGCTACACCTTC. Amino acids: CSVEDGWTGEIGGYTF.

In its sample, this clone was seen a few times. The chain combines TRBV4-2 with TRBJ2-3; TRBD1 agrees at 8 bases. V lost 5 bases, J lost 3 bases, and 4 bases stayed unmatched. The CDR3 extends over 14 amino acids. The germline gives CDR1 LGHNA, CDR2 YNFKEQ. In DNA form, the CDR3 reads TGTGCCAGCAGCGATCGGGACAGGACAGATACGCAGTATTTT. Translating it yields CASSDRDRTDTQYF.

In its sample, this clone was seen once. This chain's CDR3 is CASSLAPGQVATEAFF. The CDR3 DNA is TGTGCCAGCAGCTTAGCCCCGGGACAAGTGGCCACTGAAGCTTTCTTT. The gene calls are TRBV7-9 and TRBJ1-1; possible D gene TRBD1, 6 bases. V gave up 0 bases and J gave up 4 bases, with 15 bases separating them. The CDR3 loop spans 16 amino acids. Germline lookup yields CDR1 SEHNR and CDR2 FQNEAQ (reference sequence).

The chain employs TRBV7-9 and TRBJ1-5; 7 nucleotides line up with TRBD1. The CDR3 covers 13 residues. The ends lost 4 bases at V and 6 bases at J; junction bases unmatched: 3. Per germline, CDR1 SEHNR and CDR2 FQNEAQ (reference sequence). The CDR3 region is CASSSGTVQPQHF. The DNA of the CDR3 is TGTGCCAGCAGCTCGGGGACAGTTCAGCCCCAGCATTTT.

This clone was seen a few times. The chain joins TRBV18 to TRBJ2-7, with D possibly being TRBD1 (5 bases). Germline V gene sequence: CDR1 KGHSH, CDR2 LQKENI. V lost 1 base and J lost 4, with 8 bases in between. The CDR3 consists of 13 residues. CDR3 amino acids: CASSPRQLYEQYF. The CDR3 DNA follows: TGTGCCAGCTCACCACGACAGTTATACGAGCAGTACTTC. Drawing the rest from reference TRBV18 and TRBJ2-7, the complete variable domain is NAGVMQNPRHLVRRRGQEARLRCSPMKGHSHVYWYRQLPEEGLKFMVYLQKENIIDESGMPKERFSAEFPKEGPSILRIQQVVRGDSAAYFCASSPRQLYEQYFGPGTRLTVT.

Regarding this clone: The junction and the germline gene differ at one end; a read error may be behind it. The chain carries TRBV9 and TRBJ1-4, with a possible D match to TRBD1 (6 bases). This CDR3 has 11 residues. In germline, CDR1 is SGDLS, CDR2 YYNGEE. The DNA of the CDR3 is TGTGCCGGCAGCTTTCAGGGGAAACTGTTTTTT. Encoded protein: CAGSFQGKLFF.

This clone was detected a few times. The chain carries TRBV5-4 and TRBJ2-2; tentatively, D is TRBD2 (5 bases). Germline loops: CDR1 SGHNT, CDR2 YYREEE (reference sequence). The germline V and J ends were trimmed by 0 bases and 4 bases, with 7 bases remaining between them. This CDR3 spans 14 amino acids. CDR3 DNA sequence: TGTGCCAGCAGCTTGGGAACTAGCACCGGGGAGCTGTTTTTT. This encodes CASSLGTSTGELFF.

The CDR3 loop reads CASSPTSGRPYEQYF. In nucleotides, the CDR3 is TGTGCCAGCAGCCCGACTAGCGGGAGACCCTACGAGCAGTACTTC. The chain recombines TRBV7-2 with TRBJ2-7, with 12 positions matching TRBD2. The V and J ends lost 5 bases and 2 bases, in that order; junction bases with no gene match: 4. The CDR3 is made up of 15 amino acids. The V gene's germline CDR1 is SGHTA and CDR2 FQGNSA.

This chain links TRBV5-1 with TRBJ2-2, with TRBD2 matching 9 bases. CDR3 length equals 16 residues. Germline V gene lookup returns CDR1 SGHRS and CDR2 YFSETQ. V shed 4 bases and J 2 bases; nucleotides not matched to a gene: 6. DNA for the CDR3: TGCGCCAGCAGCCCGCGGGGGGGTAAAAACACCGGGGAGCTGTTTTTT. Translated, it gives CASSPRGGKNTGELFF.

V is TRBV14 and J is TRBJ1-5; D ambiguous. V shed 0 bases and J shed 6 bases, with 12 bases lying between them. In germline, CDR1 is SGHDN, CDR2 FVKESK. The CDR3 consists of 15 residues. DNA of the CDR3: TGTGCCAGCAGCCAAGACGCGGGATTCGGTCAGCCCCAGCATTTT. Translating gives CASSQDAGFGQPQHF.

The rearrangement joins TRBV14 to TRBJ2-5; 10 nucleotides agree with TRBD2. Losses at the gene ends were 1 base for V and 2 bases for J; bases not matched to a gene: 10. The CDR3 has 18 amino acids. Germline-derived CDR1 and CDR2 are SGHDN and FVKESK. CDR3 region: CASSQGSAVAGGQETQYF. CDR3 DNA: TGTGCCAGCAGCCAAGGATCAGCAGTAGCGGGAGGACAAGAGACCCAGTACTTC.

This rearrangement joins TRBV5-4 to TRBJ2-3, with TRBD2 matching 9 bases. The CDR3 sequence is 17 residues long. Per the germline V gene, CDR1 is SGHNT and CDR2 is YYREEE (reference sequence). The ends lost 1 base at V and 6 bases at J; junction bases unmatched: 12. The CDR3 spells CASSLRVGREGPDTQYF. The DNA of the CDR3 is TGTGCCAGCAGCTTGAGGGTTGGGCGGGAGGGCCCCGATACGCAGTATTTT.

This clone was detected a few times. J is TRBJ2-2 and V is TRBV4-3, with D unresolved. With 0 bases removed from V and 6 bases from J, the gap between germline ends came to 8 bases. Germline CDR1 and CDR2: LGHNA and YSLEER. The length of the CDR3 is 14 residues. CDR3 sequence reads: CASSQDRVSGELFF. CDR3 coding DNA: TGCGCCAGCAGCCAAGACCGGGTATCCGGGGAGCTGTTTTTT.